This paragraph reports one T cell receptor (beta chain). The clone's antigen remains unknown. Base qualities are not at hand, and no much larger clone is one base apart. Deletion took 1 base off V and 3 bases off J, with a span of 13 bases between the germline ends. The CDR3 has 15 amino acids, counting the end cysteine and phenylalanine. Just the 45-base CDR3 DNA is kept, in frame starting at base 1. CDR1 SQVTM and CDR2 ANQGSEA are derived from the germline V gene. Library generation was performed with the immunoSEQ multiplex PCR assay. For TCR sequencing, RNA was extracted from every sample and reverse transcribed into cDNA to serve as template. First-strand cDNA was synthesized using SuperScript III with a 2:1 mix of oligo-dT and random hexamers. A synthetic immune receptor repertoire was used to measure amplification bias, and any remaining bias was corrected computationally. Per the original workflow: Raw reads were preprocessed to remove errors, and CDR3 was defined by IMGT conventions from the conserved cysteine to phenylalanine. To get clonality, Shannon entropy was normalized by log2 of the number of productive unique TCRs and the result was subtracted from 1. CD4 or CD8 identity of scalp clones was inferred by cross-referencing scalp TCRbeta sequences with sorted blood CD4 and CD8 repertoires. As stored in TCRdb, this immuneACCESS dataset retains in-frame rearrangements with V and J assigned. A fraction of the clones does not appear; measured against another copy, unresolved V genes explain less than half of the discrepancy, and the remainder lacks a known reason. V and J calls and clone size follow that table, whereas D and trimming were derived from the DNA. This sample lists some 51,000 clones; almost 97% were detected once. The ten most abundant clones make up roughly 25% of the sample.

The data originate from a study of CD8+ T cells in alopecia areata (dated by TCRdb to 2017 to 2018). Notes on the research overall: The treated patients took part in an open-label pilot trial in which moderate-to-severe alopecia areata was treated with oral tofacitinib at 5 to 10 mg twice daily. Patients received tofacitinib for 6 to 18 months and were then followed off drug for 6 months to check for delayed response and recurrence. In both human patients and the C3H/HeJ mouse model, the study applied high-throughput TCRbeta sequencing to look at T cell clonal expansion in alopecia areata. Human TCRbeta sequencing covered scalp tissue and sorted CD4+ and CD8+ peripheral blood T cells from patchy and totalis/universalis alopecia areata patients and healthy controls. Tofacitinib-treated patients had biopsies at baseline and at 4 and 24 weeks of treatment, with a later scalp biopsy in several patients. Scalp clonality was compared across normal scalp (n=4), patchy alopecia areata scalp (n=8), and alopecia totalis/universalis scalp (n=8). RNA came from the PAXgene miRNA kit for fixed scalp, the miRNeasy kit for PBMCs, and the RNeasy kit for mouse skin. TCRbeta CDR3 regions were amplified by immunoSEQ multiplex PCR using 35 Vbeta forward and 13 Jbeta reverse primers.

The research as a whole found: Compared with normal scalp, lesional scalp, particularly in alopecia totalis/universalis, had higher clonality and more expanded CD8+ clones, which suggests antigenic drive. Resident alphabeta T cells in normal human skin are also sequenced, complicating scalp TCR repertoire analysis, unlike mouse skin dominated by gammadelta T cells. TCR sequences shared between patients were less clear than in mice, possibly partly because of HLA diversity in the patient population.

This specimen's time point label, per the study, means: baseline before oral tofacitinib. From alopecia areata patients, peripheral blood was collected along with lesional scalp punch biopsies. PBMCs were isolated by density centrifugation and stained for CD3, CD4 and CD8, and CD4+ and CD8+ T cells were sorted on a FACSAria. This chain is built from TRBV29-1 and TRBJ2-1; TRBD2 could be the D gene, as 7 bases match. Sequencing was performed on CD8+ T cells sorted from blood, taken at week 0. This receptor was identified in a human donor with alopecia areata. The CDR3 protein: CSVEGRRGRYNEQFF. The nucleotides are TGCAGCGTTGAAGGGAGGCGGGGGCGCTACAATGAGCAGTTCTTC.